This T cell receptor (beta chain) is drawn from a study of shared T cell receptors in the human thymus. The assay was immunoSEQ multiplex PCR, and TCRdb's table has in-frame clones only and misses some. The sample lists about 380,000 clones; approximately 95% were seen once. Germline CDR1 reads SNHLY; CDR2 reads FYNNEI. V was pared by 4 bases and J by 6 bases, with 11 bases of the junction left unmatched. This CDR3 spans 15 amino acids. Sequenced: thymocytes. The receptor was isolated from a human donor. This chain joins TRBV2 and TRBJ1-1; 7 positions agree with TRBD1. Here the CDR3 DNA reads TGTGCCAGCAGTGGCGCCGCAAGGGGGCTCGCTGAAGCTTTCTTT. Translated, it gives CASSGAARGLAEAFF.